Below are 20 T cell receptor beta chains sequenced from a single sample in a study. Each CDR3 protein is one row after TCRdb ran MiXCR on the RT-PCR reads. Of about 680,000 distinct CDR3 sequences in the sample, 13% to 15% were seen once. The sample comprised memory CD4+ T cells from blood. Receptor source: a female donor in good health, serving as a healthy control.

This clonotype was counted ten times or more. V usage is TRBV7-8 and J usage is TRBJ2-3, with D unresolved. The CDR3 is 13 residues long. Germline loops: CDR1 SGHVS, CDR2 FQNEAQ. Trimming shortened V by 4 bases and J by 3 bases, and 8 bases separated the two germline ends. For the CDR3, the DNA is TGTGCCAGCAGCTGGGGAAGGACAGATACGCAGTATTTT. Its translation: CASSWGRTDTQYF. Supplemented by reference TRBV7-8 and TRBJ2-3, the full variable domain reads GAGVSQSPRYKVAKRGQDVALRCDPISGHVSLFWYQQALGQGPEFLTYFQNEAQLDKSGLPSDRFFAERPEGSVSTLKIQRTQQEDSAVYLCASSWGRTDTQYFGPGTRLTVL.

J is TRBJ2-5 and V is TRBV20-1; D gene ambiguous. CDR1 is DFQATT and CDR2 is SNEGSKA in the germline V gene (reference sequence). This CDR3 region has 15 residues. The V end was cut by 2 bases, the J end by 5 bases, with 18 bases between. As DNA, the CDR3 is TGCAGTGCTAGAAGTGAGATGACGCCCGGGGAGACCCAGTACTTC. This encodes CSARSEMTPGETQYF.

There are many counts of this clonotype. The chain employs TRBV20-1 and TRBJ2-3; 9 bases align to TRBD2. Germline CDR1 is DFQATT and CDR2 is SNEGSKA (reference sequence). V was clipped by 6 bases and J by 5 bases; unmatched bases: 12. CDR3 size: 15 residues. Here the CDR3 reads CSARRGGRAGDTQYF. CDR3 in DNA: TGCAGTGCGCGCCGGGGCGGGAGGGCAGGAGATACGCAGTATTTT.

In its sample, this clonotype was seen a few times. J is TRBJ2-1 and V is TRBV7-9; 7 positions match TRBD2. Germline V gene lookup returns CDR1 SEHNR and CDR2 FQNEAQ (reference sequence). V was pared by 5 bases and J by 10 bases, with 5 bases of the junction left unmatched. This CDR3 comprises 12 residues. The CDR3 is CASSRAGEEQFF. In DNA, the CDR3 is TGTGCCAGCAGCCGGGCGGGGGAGGAGCAGTTCTTC.

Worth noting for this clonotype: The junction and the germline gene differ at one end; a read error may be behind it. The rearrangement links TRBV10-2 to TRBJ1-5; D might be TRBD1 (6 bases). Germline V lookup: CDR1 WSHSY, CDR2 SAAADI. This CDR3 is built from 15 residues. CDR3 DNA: TGCGCCAGCAGTGACGTCGGGGGGCAGAGGCAGCACCAGCATTTT. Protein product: CASSDVGGQRQHQHF.

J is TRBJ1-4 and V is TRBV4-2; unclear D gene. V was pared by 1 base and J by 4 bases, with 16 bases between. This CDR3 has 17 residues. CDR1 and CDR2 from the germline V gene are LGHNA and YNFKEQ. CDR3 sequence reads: CASSQATSRDGNEKLFF. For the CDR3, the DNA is TGTGCCAGCAGCCAAGCTACATCCCGGGATGGTAATGAAAAACTGTTTTTT.

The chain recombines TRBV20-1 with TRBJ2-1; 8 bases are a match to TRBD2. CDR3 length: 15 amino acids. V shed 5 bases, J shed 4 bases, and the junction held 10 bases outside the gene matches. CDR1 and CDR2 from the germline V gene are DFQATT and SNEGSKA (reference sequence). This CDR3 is CSADLKRERYNEQFF. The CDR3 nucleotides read TGCAGTGCTGATCTAAAGCGGGAGAGGTACAATGAGCAGTTCTTC.

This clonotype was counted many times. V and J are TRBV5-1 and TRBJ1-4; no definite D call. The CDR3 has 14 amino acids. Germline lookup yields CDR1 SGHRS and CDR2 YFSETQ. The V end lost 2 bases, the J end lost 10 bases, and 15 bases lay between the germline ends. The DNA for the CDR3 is TGCGCCAGCAGCTTAACAAGGAACGGCGGAAAACTGTTTTTT. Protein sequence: CASSLTRNGGKLFF.

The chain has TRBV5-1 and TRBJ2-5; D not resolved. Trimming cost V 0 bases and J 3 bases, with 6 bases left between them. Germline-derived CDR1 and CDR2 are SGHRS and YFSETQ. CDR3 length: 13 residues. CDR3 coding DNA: TGCGCCAGCAGCTTGGGACACGAAGAGACCCAGTACTTC. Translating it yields CASSLGHEETQYF.

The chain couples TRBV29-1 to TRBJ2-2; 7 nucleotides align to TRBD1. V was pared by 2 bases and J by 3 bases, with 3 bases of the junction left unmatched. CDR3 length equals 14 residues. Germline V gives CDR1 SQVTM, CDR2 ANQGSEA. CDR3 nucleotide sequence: TGCAGCGTTGAAAGGGACAGATACACCGGGGAGCTGTTTTTT. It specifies CSVERDRYTGELFF.

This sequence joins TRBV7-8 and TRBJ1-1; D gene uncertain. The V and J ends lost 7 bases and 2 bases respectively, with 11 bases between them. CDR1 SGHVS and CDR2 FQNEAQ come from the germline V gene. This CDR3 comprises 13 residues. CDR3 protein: CASTSDGNTEAFF. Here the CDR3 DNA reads TGTGCCAGCACTTCGGACGGAAACACTGAAGCTTTCTTT. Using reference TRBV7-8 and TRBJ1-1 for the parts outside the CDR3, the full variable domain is GAGVSQSPRYKVAKRGQDVALRCDPISGHVSLFWYQQALGQGPEFLTYFQNEAQLDKSGLPSDRFFAERPEGSVSTLKIQRTQQEDSAVYLCASTSDGNTEAFFGQGTRLTVV.

This chain's CDR3 is CAIGRLAEGNEQFF. The CDR3 nucleotides read TGTGCCATCGGTCGGCTAGCGGAAGGGAATGAGCAGTTCTTC. V gene TRBV10-3 combines with J gene TRBJ2-1; TRBD2 matches 7 bases. Germline V lookup: CDR1 ENHRY, CDR2 SYGVKD. CDR3 length: 14 amino acids. J lost 7 bases, V lost 8 bases, and 11 bases had no gene match.

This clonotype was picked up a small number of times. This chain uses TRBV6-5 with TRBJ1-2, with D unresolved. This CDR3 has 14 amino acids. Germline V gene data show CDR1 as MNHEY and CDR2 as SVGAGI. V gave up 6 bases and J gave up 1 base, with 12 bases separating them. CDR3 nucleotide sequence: TGTGCCAGCAGATCGCCGGGGATTAACTATGGCTACACCTTC. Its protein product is CASRSPGINYGYTF.

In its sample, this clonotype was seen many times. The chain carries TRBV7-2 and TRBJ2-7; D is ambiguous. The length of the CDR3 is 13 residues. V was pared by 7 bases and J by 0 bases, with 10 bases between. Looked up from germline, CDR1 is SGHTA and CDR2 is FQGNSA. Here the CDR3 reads CASTIAASYEQYF. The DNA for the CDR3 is TGTGCCAGCACCATAGCAGCCTCCTACGAGCAGTACTTC.

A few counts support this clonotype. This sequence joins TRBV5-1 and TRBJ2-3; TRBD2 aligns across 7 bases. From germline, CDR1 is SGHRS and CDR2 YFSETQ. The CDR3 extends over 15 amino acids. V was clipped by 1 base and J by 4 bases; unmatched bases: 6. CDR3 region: CASSLYQGGADTQYF. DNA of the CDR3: TGCGCCAGCAGCTTGTACCAGGGAGGGGCAGATACGCAGTATTTT.

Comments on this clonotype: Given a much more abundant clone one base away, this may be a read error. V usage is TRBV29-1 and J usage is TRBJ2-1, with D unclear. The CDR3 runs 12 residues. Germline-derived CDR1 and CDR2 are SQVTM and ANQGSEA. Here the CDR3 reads CIVEENVGEQFF. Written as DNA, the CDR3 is TGCATCGTTGAAGAGAACGTCGGTGAGCAGTTCTTC.

The CDR3, as DNA: TGTGCCACCAGTGACCGCGGGACTCCCTCCTACAATGAGCAGTTCTTC. Translation gives CATSDRGTPSYNEQFF. J is TRBJ2-1 and V is TRBV24-1; a weak D match, TRBD2 (6 bases). This CDR3 has 16 amino acids. The V gene's germline CDR1 is KGHDR and CDR2 SFDVKD. Trimming removed 4 bases from V and 0 bases from J, with 12 bases in between.

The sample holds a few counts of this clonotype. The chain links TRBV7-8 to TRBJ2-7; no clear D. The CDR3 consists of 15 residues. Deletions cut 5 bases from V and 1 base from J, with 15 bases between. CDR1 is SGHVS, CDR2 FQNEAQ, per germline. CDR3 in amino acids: CASSEGQWVSYEQYF. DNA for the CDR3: TGTGCCAGCAGCGAAGGGCAGTGGGTGTCCTACGAGCAGTACTTC.

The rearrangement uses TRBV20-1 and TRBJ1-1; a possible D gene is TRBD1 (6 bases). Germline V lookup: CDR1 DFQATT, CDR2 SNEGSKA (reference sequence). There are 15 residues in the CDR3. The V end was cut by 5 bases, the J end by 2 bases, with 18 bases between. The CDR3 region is CSAWGGPGGNTEAFF. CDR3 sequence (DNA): TGCAGTGCTTGGGGGGGGCCGGGTGGAAACACTGAAGCTTTCTTT.

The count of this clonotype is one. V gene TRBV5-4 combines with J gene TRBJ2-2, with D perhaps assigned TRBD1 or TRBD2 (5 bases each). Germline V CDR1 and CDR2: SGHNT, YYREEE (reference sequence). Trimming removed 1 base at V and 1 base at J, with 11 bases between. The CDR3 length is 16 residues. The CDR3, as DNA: TGTGCCAGCAGCTTGTGGGGGATGGGGAACACCGGGGAGCTGTTTTTT. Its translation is CASSLWGMGNTGELFF.